The 25 T cell receptor beta chains presented below share a single source sample, sequenced in a study of vaccination effects on CD4 cells after COVID-19. Within the ViraFEST assay, antigen-specific CD4+ T cells underwent expansion with viral peptide pools prior to sequencing. Researchers isolated CD4+ T cells once around 11 days of culture had elapsed. Sometime from March through December 2020, the person acquired a SARS-CoV-2 infection that PCR confirmed. Each participant was given two doses of one vaccine (BNT162b2 or mRNA-1273). For these TCRs, the target antigens are not known. Only in-frame clones appear in the TCRdb table, and some are missing; sequencing was by immunoSEQ multiplex PCR. The sample contains about 17,000 clones, around 76% of which appear only once. This specimen consisted of CD4+ T cells from PBMCs cultured with SARS-CoV-2 spike peptides, obtained after COVID-19 vaccination. The receptor source for this set is a human donor who had a prior SARS-CoV-2 infection.

The chain carries TRBV3-1 (or the pseudogene TRBV3-2) and TRBJ1-1; D gene unclear. The CDR3 runs 13 residues. The ends were cut back, 1 base at V and 6 bases at J, with 9 bases in the middle. Germline V gene data show CDR1 as LGHDT and CDR2 as YNNKEL (reference sequence). CDR3: CASSQVDGAEAFF. The CDR3 DNA reads as TGTGCCAGCAGCCAAGTTGACGGGGCTGAAGCTTTCTTT.

The V call is TRBV19, the J call TRBJ1-6, with D uncertain. This CDR3 comprises 14 residues. The V and J ends lost 2 bases and 4 bases respectively, with 6 bases between them. CDR1 and CDR2 (germline): LNHDA, SQIVND (reference sequence). This CDR3 is CASSILPYNSPLHF. CDR3 bases: TGTGCCAGTAGTATACTGCCGTATAATTCACCCCTCCACTTT.

This clone was detected only a few times. The V call is TRBV19, the J call TRBJ2-7; 8 bases line up with TRBD1. This CDR3 spans 14 amino acids. The V and J ends lost 5 bases and 1 base, in that order; junction bases with no gene match: 4. The germline gives CDR1 LNHDA, CDR2 SQIVND (reference sequence). CDR3 residues: CASSPRTGSYEQYF. In DNA form, the CDR3 reads TGTGCCAGTAGTCCACGGACAGGGTCCTACGAGCAGTACTTC.

The V gene is TRBV20-1, the J gene TRBJ2-7; D ambiguous. The CDR3 covers 11 residues. From germline, CDR1 is DFQATT and CDR2 SNEGSKA (reference sequence). V was cut by 3 bases and J by 3 bases, with 6 bases left in between. The CDR3 DNA reads TGCAGTGCTAGCAGGAGCTACGAGCAGTACTTC. Protein: CSASRSYEQYF.

This clone appeared a few times. This rearrangement joins TRBV2 to TRBJ1-5; D is perhaps TRBD1 (6 bases). V was pared by 7 bases and J by 5 bases, with 12 bases between. The CDR3 consists of 13 residues. Germline CDR1 reads SNHLY; CDR2 reads FYNNEI. CDR3 coding DNA: TGTGCCAGCAACCGGGGGCAGGATCAGCCCCAGCATTTT. It translates to CASNRGQDQPQHF.

This clone showed up just a few times. J is TRBJ2-1 and V is TRBV7-3; tentative D call: TRBD1 (5 bases). V shed 2 bases and J shed 5 bases, with 7 bases lying between them. The CDR3 covers 13 residues. Germline V gene lookup returns CDR1 SGHTA and CDR2 FQGTGA. The CDR3 nucleotides read TGTGCCAGCAGCTTAGGGGCCGACAATGAGCAGTTCTTC. Translated: CASSLGADNEQFF.

There are a few counts of this clone. This rearrangement joins TRBV7-8 to TRBJ1-2; TRBD1 aligns across 9 bases. The CDR3 spans 15 residues. Germline trimming cut 5 bases from V and 4 bases from J; bases unmatched to any gene: 8. Germline-derived CDR1 and CDR2 are SGHVS and FQNEAQ. The CDR3 here is CASSPWDRESYGYTF. The CDR3 DNA reads TGTGCCAGCAGCCCCTGGGACAGGGAGAGCTATGGCTACACCTTC. Full variable domain (missing parts from reference TRBV7-8 and TRBJ1-2): GAGVSQSPRYKVAKRGQDVALRCDPISGHVSLFWYQQALGQGPEFLTYFQNEAQLDKSGLPSDRFFAERPEGSVSTLKIQRTQQEDSAVYLCASSPWDRESYGYTFGSGTRLTVV.

V gene TRBV20-1 combines with J gene TRBJ2-4; D uncertain. The V end lost 3 bases, the J end lost 0 bases, and 12 bases lay between the germline ends. Germline V CDR1 and CDR2: DFQATT, SNEGSKA (reference sequence). The CDR3 has 15 amino acids. CDR3 bases: TGCAGTGCTAGTAATACGGGCCTAGCCAAAAACATTCAGTACTTC. Encoded protein: CSASNTGLAKNIQYF.

This chain uses TRBV7-3 with TRBJ2-1; possibly TRBD2 for D (5 bases). V lost 2 bases and J lost 12, with 14 bases in between. Germline CDR1 and CDR2: SGHTA and FQGTGA. This CDR3 spans 13 amino acids. This chain's CDR3 is CASSLAGLTRQFF. CDR3 DNA: TGTGCCAGCAGCTTAGCCGGACTTACCCGGCAGTTCTTC.

V is TRBV3-1 (or the pseudogene TRBV3-2) and J is TRBJ1-4, with D uncertain. V shed 0 bases and J shed 8 bases, with 10 bases lying between them. The CDR3 length is 14 residues. Germline loops: CDR1 LGHDT, CDR2 YNNKEL (reference sequence). The CDR3 DNA reads as TGTGCCAGCAGCCAAGATCTCCTATCCGAAAAACTGTTTTTT. It encodes CASSQDLLSEKLFF.

The rearrangement joins TRBV27 to TRBJ2-3; unclear D gene. With 3 bases removed from V and 4 bases from J, the gap between germline ends came to 5 bases. The CDR3 totals 12 residues. CDR1 and CDR2 (germline): MNHEY, SMNVEV (reference sequence). DNA of the CDR3: TGTGCCAGCAGTTTTTCCGCAGATACGCAGTATTTT. Residues: CASSFSADTQYF.

The CDR3 loop is CASSFFPRGGRGETQYF. CDR3 bases: TGTGCCAGCAGCTTTTTTCCCCGCGGGGGGAGGGGGGAGACCCAGTACTTC. This chain connects TRBV7-2 to TRBJ2-5, with TRBD2 matching 8 bases. Germline V gene lookup returns CDR1 SGHTA and CDR2 FQGNSA. V was pared by 3 bases and J by 5 bases, with 14 bases of the junction left unmatched. The CDR3 runs to 17 residues.

This clone was seen more than once but under ten times. This chain connects TRBV4-2 to TRBJ2-2; possibly TRBD1 or TRBD2 for D (5 bases each). Germline CDR1 reads LGHNA; CDR2 reads YNFKEQ. The CDR3 spans 15 residues. The ends were cut back, 2 bases at V and 7 bases at J, with 14 bases in the middle. CDR3: CASSQYQGTGGELFF. CDR3 DNA: TGTGCCAGCAGCCAATACCAAGGGACGGGCGGGGAGCTGTTTTTT.

The V call is TRBV24-1, the J call TRBJ2-1; 8 bases map to TRBD2. J was trimmed by 10 bases and V by 4 bases; bases with no gene match: 8. Germline CDR1 is KGHDR and CDR2 is SFDVKD. This CDR3 spans 14 amino acids. In DNA form, the CDR3 reads TGTGCCACCAGTGAATCAGGCAGACTAGCGGAGCAGTTCTTC. Translation gives CATSESGRLAEQFF.

J is TRBJ2-1 and V is TRBV4-2; 10 nucleotides match TRBD2. Per the germline V gene, CDR1 is LGHNA and CDR2 is YNFKEQ. The CDR3 sequence is 19 residues long. With V trimmed by 1 base and J by 0 bases, 9 bases remained unmatched. CDR3 loop: CASSQGGSGGSSSYNEQFF. The CDR3 coding sequence is TGTGCCAGCAGCCAAGGGGGTAGCGGGGGGTCTAGCTCCTACAATGAGCAGTTCTTC.

This clone was picked up a small number of times. The chain employs TRBV5-6 and TRBJ1-2; possibly TRBD1 for D (6 bases). CDR1 and CDR2 from the germline V gene are SGHDT and YYEEEE. V shed 3 bases and J shed 8 bases, with 20 bases lying between them. CDR3 length equals 15 residues. Here the CDR3 reads CASSSKPGQVIGYTF. As DNA, the CDR3 is TGTGCCAGCAGCTCAAAGCCGGGACAAGTAATAGGCTACACCTTC.

The rearrangement joins TRBV5-1 to TRBJ2-3, with D uncertain. Trimming left V 1 base short and J 2 bases short, with 8 bases between. This CDR3 contains 14 residues. Germline V gives CDR1 SGHRS, CDR2 YFSETQ. CDR3 in DNA: TGCGCCAGCAGCTTGCCGCAAGACACAGATACGCAGTATTTT. Its protein product is CASSLPQDTDTQYF.

The rearrangement joins TRBV6-5 to TRBJ1-1, with a possible D match to TRBD1 (5 bases). The germline V gene has CDR1 MNHEY and CDR2 SVGAGI. The V gene lost 7 bases and the J gene lost 0 bases, with 15 bases spanning the gap. The CDR3 loop spans 15 amino acids. CDR3 sequence: CASKRGSSMNTEAFF. The CDR3 coding sequence is TGTGCCAGCAAAAGGGGCTCATCCATGAACACTGAAGCTTTCTTT.

V usage is TRBV7-3 and J usage is TRBJ2-7; no definite D call. The CDR3 consists of 14 residues. V lost 5 bases, J lost 2 bases, and 13 bases lay in between. Germline V gene data show CDR1 as SGHTA and CDR2 as FQGTGA. CDR3 coding DNA: TGTGCCAGCAGCCTCCGCCCTGGGGCCTACGAGCAGTACTTC. This sequence encodes CASSLRPGAYEQYF.

By its share, this clone is medium-sized. The J gene is TRBJ2-5, the V gene TRBV5-1; D is undetermined. Germline CDR1 SGHRS, CDR2 YFSETQ. V dropped 4 bases and J dropped 5 bases, with 12 bases sitting between them. The CDR3 has 13 amino acids. The CDR3 here is CASSEHLGETQYF. CDR3 DNA sequence: TGCGCCAGCAGCGAACATCTGGGGGAGACCCAGTACTTC.

The chain has TRBV4-1 and TRBJ1-6, with D uncertain. Per the germline V gene, CDR1 is MGHRA and CDR2 is YSYEKL. The V and J ends lost 4 bases and 0 bases respectively, with 13 bases between them. This CDR3 has 17 residues. CDR3 residues: CASSRDGVGSYNSPLHF. CDR3 nucleotides: TGCGCCAGCAGCCGTGACGGGGTGGGCTCCTATAATTCACCCCTCCACTTT.

The V call is TRBV7-9, the J call TRBJ1-2; D ambiguous. Germline V gene data show CDR1 as SEHNR and CDR2 as FQNEAQ (reference sequence). The CDR3 covers 12 residues. Trimming pared 5 bases from V and 8 bases from J, leaving 12 bases between. The CDR3 DNA reads as TGTGCCAGCAGCCTACGGGCATCCGGCTACACCTTC. Its protein is CASSLRASGYTF.

The rearrangement joins TRBV7-8 to TRBJ1-3; 8 positions match TRBD1. V was pared by 5 bases and J by 3 bases, with 9 bases of the junction left unmatched. The germline V gene has CDR1 SGHVS and CDR2 FQNEAQ. The CDR3 has 16 amino acids. CDR3 nucleotides: TGTGCCAGCAGCAAAAAGGACAGGGCGTTTGGAAACACCATATATTTT. Encoded protein: CASSKKDRAFGNTIYF.

The chain recombines TRBV5-5 with TRBJ1-5; weak D call: TRBD1 (5 bases). Germline V CDR1 and CDR2: SGHKS, YYEKEE (reference sequence). Trimming cost V 0 bases and J 9 bases, with 10 bases left between them. This CDR3 is 13 amino acids long. CDR3 coding DNA: TGTGCCAGCAGCTTGGAGGGGTGGGGGCCCCAGCATTTT. Translated: CASSLEGWGPQHF.

V is TRBV7-6 and J is TRBJ1-3; 11 positions match TRBD1. CDR3 size: 16 residues. J lost 3 bases, V lost 1 base, and 2 bases had no gene match. CDR1 is SGHVS and CDR2 is FNYEAQ in the germline V gene. The CDR3: CASSLGTGGFGNTIYF. The CDR3 bases are TGTGCCAGCAGCTTAGGGACAGGGGGCTTTGGAAACACCATATATTTT.